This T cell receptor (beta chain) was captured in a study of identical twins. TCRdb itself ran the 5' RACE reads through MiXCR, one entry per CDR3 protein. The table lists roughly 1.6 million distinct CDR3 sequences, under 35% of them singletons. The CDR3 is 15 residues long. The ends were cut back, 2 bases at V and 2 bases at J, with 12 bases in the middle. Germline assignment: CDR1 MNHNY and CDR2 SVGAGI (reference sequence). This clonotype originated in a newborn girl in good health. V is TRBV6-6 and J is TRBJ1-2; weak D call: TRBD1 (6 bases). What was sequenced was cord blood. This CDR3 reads CASSYAQGKNYGYTF. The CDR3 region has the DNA TGTGCCAGCAGTTACGCCCAGGGGAAGAACTATGGCTACACCTTC.